Below are 5 T cell receptor beta chains sequenced from a single sample in a study of technical replicates of blood from several donors (dated by TCRdb to the late 2010s). Library creation used the immunoSEQ multiplex PCR assay. As stored in TCRdb, this immuneACCESS dataset retains in-frame rearrangements with V and J assigned. A fraction of the clones does not appear; measured against another copy, unresolved V genes explain less than half of the discrepancy, and the remainder lacks a known reason. The sample table shows over 50,000 clones, and almost 97% are seen once. The ten biggest clones cover approximately 0.18% of the sample. Sequenced material: T cells isolated from PBMCs. Receptors originate from a human donor in good health.

The chain combines TRBV11-2 with TRBJ2-7, with 8 bases lining up with TRBD2. Germline loops: CDR1 SGHAT, CDR2 FQNNGV. The CDR3 runs to 17 residues. With V trimmed by 5 bases and J by 0 bases, 12 bases remained unmatched. In nucleotides, the CDR3 is TGTGCCAGCAGCCCTAGGGGTGAGCGGGGGCACTCCTACGAGCAGTACTTC. It specifies CASSPRGERGHSYEQYF.

This clone appeared once. This chain joins TRBV9 and TRBJ1-3; D gene uncertain. Germline lookup yields CDR1 SGDLS and CDR2 YYNGEE. CDR3 size: 15 residues. Trimming cost V 1 base and J 0 bases, with 8 bases left between them. This CDR3 reads CASSVMGSSGNTIYF. The CDR3 DNA sequence: TGTGCCAGCAGCGTAATGGGGAGCTCTGGAAACACCATATATTTT.

This clone was seen only once. V usage is TRBV5-1 and J usage is TRBJ2-5; D is unresolved. V gave up 3 bases and J gave up 5 bases, with 5 bases separating them. This CDR3 spans 11 amino acids. CDR1 is SGHRS and CDR2 is YFSETQ in the germline V gene. CDR3 nucleotides: TGCGCCAGCAGCTCGTCGGAGACCCAGTACTTC. It yields the protein CASSSSETQYF.

The chain uses TRBV2 and TRBJ1-5, with D possibly matching TRBD1 (5 bases). The CDR3 sequence is 16 residues long. Trimming pared 1 base from V and 2 bases from J, leaving 12 bases between. Per germline, CDR1 SNHLY and CDR2 FYNNEI. CDR3 bases: TGTGCCAGCAGTGAAGGGCCAGGGTATCGCAATCAGCCCCAGCATTTT. Amino acids: CASSEGPGYRNQPQHF.

The chain combines TRBV7-9 with TRBJ2-2; 9 nucleotides agree with TRBD1. There are 15 residues in the CDR3. J gave up 4 bases and V 3 bases, and 3 bases lay outside the gene matches. Germline V lookup: CDR1 SEHNR, CDR2 FQNEAQ (reference sequence). The CDR3 DNA is TGTGCCAGCAGCTTTGGACAGGGGTTCACCGGGGAGCTGTTTTTT. Translating it yields CASSFGQGFTGELFF.